This TCR beta chain stems from a study of CD8+ T cells in alopecia areata. Indicated treatment: oral pan-JAK inhibitor, 5-10 mg twice daily. The germline CDR1 and CDR2 sequences are SGHRS and YFSETQ. This CDR3 region has 13 residues. Trimming removed 0 bases from V and 2 bases from J, with 4 bases in between. This clone occurred many times. RNA was isolated and reverse transcribed to cDNA, the sequencing template. Assay: immunoSEQ multiplex PCR; the TCRdb copy retains only in-frame clones and omits some. The data show some 210,000 clones, around 65% seen once. This sequence was found in a human donor with alopecia areata. Sequenced here: CD4+ T cells sorted from blood, sampled at approximately week 45, from a patient treated with tofacitinib. The chain recombines TRBV5-1 with TRBJ2-3, with no clear D. In nucleotides, the CDR3 is TGCGCCAGCAGCTTGGGCAACACAGATACGCAGTATTTT. Its translation: CASSLGNTDTQYF.